This is a list of T cell receptor beta chains from one sample in a study of blood T cell repertoires in COVID-19. The data were produced by immunoSEQ multiplex PCR, yet TCRdb's version contains in-frame clones alone and is incomplete. The table includes some 340,000 clones, 90% detected once. Input material: PBMCs or T cells enriched from blood (not recorded which). These receptors were taken from a woman in her 30s who had been exposed to COVID-19. Both conserved end residues are part of each CDR3. Each record gives: V gene, J gene, clone size, D gene, CDR3 protein, CDR3 DNA. A D gene is named only where the DNA matches it firmly. Part of the rows lack a size; the others show once, few, many or a class for expanded clones.

TRBV7-9	TRBJ1-6	.	TRBD1	CASSSTGDYNSPLHF	TGTGCCAGCAGCTCCACAGGGGACTATAATTCACCCCTCCACTTT
TRBV24-1	TRBJ1-2	.	.	CATSETGSPHGYTF	TGTGCCACCAGTGAAACCGGGAGCCCTCACGGCTACACCTTC
TRBV9	TRBJ1-2	.	TRBD1	CASSATGTGGYGYTF	TGTGCCAGCAGCGCGACCGGGACAGGGGGCTATGGCTACACCTTC
TRBV5-4	TRBJ2-2	.	TRBD2	CASRPGGAGELFF	TGTGCCAGCAGACCGGGGGGGGCCGGGGAGCTGTTTTTT
TRBV7-9	TRBJ1-1	.	.	CASSAPTGRLEAFF	TGTGCCAGCAGCGCTCCGACAGGACGGCTTGAAGCTTTCTTT
TRBV6-5	TRBJ1-3	.	TRBD1	CASRGDRAGNTIYF	TGTGCCAGCAGAGGGGACAGGGCTGGAAACACCATATATTTT
TRBV6-5	TRBJ2-1	.	TRBD2	CASAGGGAGFNEQFF	TGTGCCAGCGCGGGCGGGGGGGCCGGCTTTAATGAGCAGTTCTTC
TRBV4-2	TRBJ1-5	.	.	CASSQEGEHSNQPQHF	TGTGCCAGCAGCCAAGAAGGGGAACATAGCAATCAGCCCCAGCATTTT
TRBV7-2	TRBJ2-7	.	TRBD2	CASSLRVGGGNQQYF	TGTGCCAGCAGCTTAAGAGTGGGCGGGGGGAACCAGCAGTACTTC
TRBV19	TRBJ2-3	.	TRBD2	CASSISSGGGDTQYF	TGTGCCAGTAGTATAAGTAGCGGGGGAGGAGATACGCAGTATTTT
TRBV9	TRBJ1-1	.	.	CASSEFPIIGDLEAEAFF	TGTGCCAGCAGCGAGTTCCCTATCATTGGGGATTTGGAGGCTGAAGCTTTCTTT
TRBV27	TRBJ1-2	.	TRBD1	CASSSSIGSRDRGDYGYTF	TGTGCCAGCAGTTCCTCAATCGGGAGCCGGGACAGGGGGGACTATGGCTACACCTTC
TRBV6-5	TRBJ2-7	once	TRBD2	CASKRTSGGYEQYF	TGTGCCAGCAAAAGGACTAGCGGGGGTTACGAGCAGTACTTC
TRBV12-3/TRBV12-4	TRBJ2-2	.	.	CASSIVNTGELFF	TGTGCCAGCAGCATTGTGAACACCGGGGAGCTGTTTTTT
TRBV15	TRBJ1-2	.	.	CATSREPNRDDGYTF	TGTGCCACCAGCAGAGAGCCGAACAGGGATGATGGCTACACCTTC
TRBV5-1	TRBJ1-1	.	TRBD1	CASSQGTGTEAFF	TGCGCCAGCAGCCAAGGGACAGGCACTGAAGCTTTCTTT
TRBV3-1/TRBV3-2	TRBJ1-2	.	TRBD1	CASSQVWDRGREDYGYTF	TGTGCCAGCAGCCAAGTCTGGGACAGGGGGCGCGAGGACTATGGCTACACCTTC
TRBV5-5	TRBJ1-1	.	TRBD1	CASSRTGGQRTEAFF	TGTGCCAGCAGCAGGACAGGGGGACAGAGGACTGAAGCTTTCTTT
TRBV15	TRBJ1-1	.	.	CATSRVPGSTEAFF	TGTGCCACCAGCAGAGTCCCGGGAAGCACTGAAGCTTTCTTT
TRBV11-2	TRBJ1-1	.	TRBD1	CASRAARGRTEAFF	TGTGCCAGCAGGGCGGCGAGGGGGCGAACTGAAGCTTTCTTT
TRBV5-1	TRBJ1-6	once	TRBD1	CASSLAGQGFKSYNSPLHF	TGCGCCAGCAGCTTGGCGGGACAGGGCTTCAAGTCCTATAATTCACCCCTCCACTTT
TRBV2	TRBJ2-3	.	TRBD2	CASSPGTSGIPSTDTQYF	TGTGCCAGCAGTCCCGGGACTAGCGGGATTCCTAGCACAGATACGCAGTATTTT
TRBV10-1	TRBJ2-7	.	.	CASSAYSGYEQYF	TGCGCCAGCAGTGCGTATTCGGGTTACGAGCAGTACTTC
TRBV7-9	TRBJ1-3	.	.	CASSFTRGNTIYF	TGTGCCAGCAGCTTCACAAGAGGAAACACCATATATTTT
TRBV4-3	TRBJ2-1	.	TRBD2	CASSQDKSLAGRLGQFF	TGCGCCAGCAGCCAAGATAAATCGCTAGCGGGGCGCCTGGGGCAGTTCTTC
TRBV7-9	TRBJ1-2	.	.	CASSAEGWGGYGYTF	TGTGCCAGCAGCGCCGAAGGTTGGGGCGGCTATGGCTACACCTTC
TRBV18	TRBJ2-5	.	TRBD2	CASSRGAQETQYF	TGTGCCAGCTCGCGGGGGGCCCAGGAGACCCAGTACTTC